This TCR beta chain was observed in a study of blood T cell repertoires in COVID-19. The junction had 2 bases not matched to a gene; V was cut back by 3 bases and J by 1 base. This CDR3 spans 15 amino acids. Germline V gives CDR1 SGHNT, CDR2 YENEEA. Participants were aged roughly 18 to 89 years from 24 US areas. Assay: immunoSEQ multiplex PCR; the TCRdb copy retains only in-frame clones and omits some. The sample lists 100,000 to 150,000 clones; approximately 79% were seen once. Sequencing was done on a sample of PBMCs or T cells enriched from blood (not recorded which). The chain employs TRBV11-3 and TRBJ2-7; 11 bases align to TRBD1. The TCR comes from a middle-aged man with acute COVID-19. As DNA, the CDR3 is TGTGCCAGCAGCTTGGGACAGGGGGGATCCTACGAGCAGTACTTC. Amino acid sequence: CASSLGQGGSYEQYF.